Each of the 16 T cell receptor beta chains below was sequenced from the same sample in a study of blood T cell repertoires in COVID-19. Clones were sequenced by immunoSEQ multiplex PCR, and TCRdb holds only the in-frame ones, with some missing. The data show around 250,000 clones, with about 91% seen just once and around 1.2% held by the top ten. Sequenced: PBMCs or T cells enriched from blood (not recorded which). Receptors were obtained from a woman in her 40s with acute COVID-19.

The chain combines TRBV2 with TRBJ1-2; D is possibly TRBD1 (5 bases). Germline CDR1 and CDR2: SNHLY and FYNNEI. The CDR3 is made up of 13 amino acids. The V end was cut by 4 bases, the J end by 5 bases, with 11 bases between. This CDR3 is CASSGVDTYGYTF. The CDR3 DNA reads TGTGCCAGCAGTGGGGTGGACACTTATGGCTACACCTTC.

This clone came up a few times. This chain joins TRBV5-4 and TRBJ1-3, with 7 bases matching TRBD1. V dropped 2 bases and J dropped 4; count of bases not matched to a gene: 3. Germline assignment: CDR1 SGHNT and CDR2 YYREEE (reference sequence). This CDR3 has 14 residues. CDR3 region: CASSFDREGNTIYF. The CDR3 coding sequence is TGTGCCAGCAGCTTTGACAGGGAAGGAAACACCATATATTTT.

The chain couples TRBV30 to TRBJ1-1, with a tentative D call TRBD1 (6 bases). The CDR3 covers 13 residues. Trimming removed 0 bases from V and 1 base from J, with 6 bases in between. The germline V gene encodes CDR1 GTSNPN and CDR2 SVGIG (reference sequence). The CDR3 is CAWSVQGNTEAFF. Written as DNA, the CDR3 is TGTGCCTGGAGTGTACAGGGGAACACTGAAGCTTTCTTT. Looking up the rest from reference TRBV30 and TRBJ1-1 gives the full variable domain: SQTIHQWPATLVQPVGSPLSLECTVEGTSNPNLYWYRQAAGRGLQLLFYSVGIGQISSEVPQNLSASRPQDRQFILSSKKLLLSDSGFYLCAWSVQGNTEAFFGQGTRLTVV.

The rearrangement links TRBV18 to TRBJ1-2; perhaps TRBD1 as D (6 bases). The ends were cut back, 3 bases at V and 4 bases at J, with 18 bases in the middle. This CDR3 is built from 16 residues. CDR1 is KGHSH and CDR2 is LQKENI in the germline V gene. Written as DNA, the CDR3 is TGTGCCAGCTCACCGCAAACAGGGAGCGAAATCTATGGCTACACCTTC. This translates into CASSPQTGSEIYGYTF.

This chain joins TRBV11-2 and TRBJ2-1, with no clear D. There are 12 residues in the CDR3. Germline-derived CDR1 and CDR2 are SGHAT and FQNNGV. Trimming left V 5 bases short and J 6 bases short, with 8 bases between. CDR3 sequence: CASSPPTNEQFF. DNA of the CDR3: TGTGCCAGCAGCCCCCCTACCAATGAGCAGTTCTTC.

V gene TRBV11-3 combines with J gene TRBJ2-1; weak D call: TRBD2 (5 bases). The germline CDR1 and CDR2 sequences are SGHNT and YENEEA. There are 15 residues in the CDR3. Trimming removed 4 bases from V and 4 bases from J, with 14 bases in between. CDR3 residues: CASSSGEILYNEQFF. CDR3 DNA: TGTGCCAGCAGCTCCGGGGAGATCCTTTACAATGAGCAGTTCTTC.

This clone was counted between two and nine times. This rearrangement joins TRBV28 to TRBJ1-1, with 9 positions matching TRBD1. The CDR3 has 16 residues. The trim removed 3 bases at V and 9 bases at J, leaving 14 bases unmatched. Germline CDR1 MDHEN, CDR2 SYDVKM. The CDR3 protein is CASSFIQGAGLGKAFF. The CDR3 bases are TGTGCCAGCAGTTTCATACAGGGGGCCGGACTGGGGAAAGCTTTCTTT.

The genes are TRBV3-1 (or the pseudogene TRBV3-2) and TRBJ2-2; D might be TRBD1 (5 bases). Germline lookup yields CDR1 LGHDT and CDR2 YNNKEL (reference sequence). The CDR3 is 17 amino acids. Trimming cost V 1 base and J 6 bases, with 18 bases left between them. CDR3 region: CASSQAHRSGSAGELFF. CDR3 sequence (DNA): TGTGCCAGCAGCCAAGCTCACAGGTCAGGTTCGGCCGGGGAGCTGTTTTTT.

The rearrangement links TRBV7-2 to TRBJ1-2, with 7 nucleotides matching TRBD1. V was clipped by 5 bases and J by 5 bases; unmatched bases: 8. The length of the CDR3 is 14 residues. Looked up from germline, CDR1 is SGHTA and CDR2 is FQGNSA. The CDR3 bases are TGTGCCAGCAGCAAGGGACAGCAGTTTTATGGCTACACCTTC. Protein product: CASSKGQQFYGYTF.

This clone was seen only a few times. This chain links TRBV11-3 with TRBJ1-4, with TRBD1 matching 7 bases. Germline loops: CDR1 SGHNT, CDR2 YENEEA. J lost 1 base, V lost 5 bases, and 7 bases had no gene match. This CDR3 has 16 residues. The CDR3 is CASSQGDSITNEKLFF. For the CDR3, the DNA is TGTGCCAGCAGCCAAGGGGACAGTATAACTAATGAAAAACTGTTTTTT.

The gene calls are TRBV19 and TRBJ2-2; 7 positions agree with TRBD2. Unmatched junction bases numbered 7, after V lost 7 bases and J lost 5 bases. Germline assignment: CDR1 LNHDA and CDR2 SQIVND (reference sequence). The CDR3 runs to 14 residues. CDR3 loop: CASNGGGRTGELFF. CDR3 sequence (DNA): TGTGCCAGTAATGGGGGGGGACGAACCGGGGAGCTGTTTTTT.

This sequence joins TRBV24-1 and TRBJ1-2, with 12 nucleotides matching TRBD1. The CDR3 runs 17 residues. Germline V gene lookup returns CDR1 KGHDR and CDR2 SFDVKD. V trimming: 9 bases; J trimming: 2 bases; junction bases outside the gene matches: 12. CDR3 nucleotide sequence: TGTGCCACCTTTGGTCCGGGACAGGGGGCGCGGAACTATGGCTACACCTTC. It is translated as CATFGPGQGARNYGYTF.

The chain recombines TRBV27 with TRBJ2-7, with 14 bases that match TRBD2. The germline CDR1 and CDR2 sequences are MNHEY and SMNVEV (reference sequence). The CDR3 is made up of 16 amino acids. V lost 5 bases to trimming and J lost 7 bases; unmatched junction nucleotides: 10. The CDR3 region has the DNA TGTGCCAGCAGTAAACCGGGACTAGCGGGAGTTTGGGAGCAGTACTTC. This encodes CASSKPGLAGVWEQYF.

This chain connects TRBV24-1 to TRBJ2-1; D is unresolved. Looked up from germline, CDR1 is KGHDR and CDR2 is SFDVKD. CDR3 length: 16 residues. Trimming left V 3 bases short and J 0 bases short, with 11 bases between. The CDR3 spells CATSDPSAHSYNEQFF. CDR3 in DNA: TGTGCCACCAGTGATCCCAGCGCCCACTCCTACAATGAGCAGTTCTTC.

The V call is TRBV19, the J call TRBJ2-1, with 7 bases matching TRBD2. The CDR3 consists of 17 residues. V dropped 1 base and J dropped 6; count of bases not matched to a gene: 12. Germline loops: CDR1 LNHDA, CDR2 SQIVND (reference sequence). CDR3 bases: TGTGCCAGTAGTATAGCGGTCGGCCCGGGAGGAGGCAATGAGCAGTTCTTC. As protein: CASSIAVGPGGGNEQFF.

This rearrangement joins TRBV7-9 to TRBJ2-5; 8 positions match TRBD2. The CDR3 runs 17 residues. The germline CDR1 and CDR2 sequences are SEHNR and FQNEAQ (reference sequence). V gave up 4 bases and J gave up 2 bases; unmatched junction bases: 12. CDR3 protein: CASSSPLGGRSQETQYF. Written as DNA, the CDR3 is TGTGCCAGCAGCTCCCCCCTAGGCGGGAGGTCGCAAGAGACCCAGTACTTC.